This T cell receptor beta chain stems from a study of blood T cell repertoires in COVID-19. Turning to the study itself: Sites across the United States, Italy and Spain contributed samples from acute and convalescent COVID-19. The analysed material was cDNA or gDNA that came from T cells, B-cell-depleted T cells, or PBMCs.

This clone was detected a few times. As originally analysed: It was from reference gene primer amplification that nucleated cell counts were estimated. Generated by immunoSEQ multiplex PCR, the TCRdb table keeps only in-frame clones and is missing some. V, J and clone size are taken as reported in that table, and D and trimming were inferred from the DNA itself. The data show about 250,000 clones, about 80% seen once. The TCR originated in an elderly woman with acute or convalescent COVID-19. Sequencing input: peripheral blood.

The CDR3 DNA reads as TGTGCCAGCTCACCAGGGCTTAACACTGAAGCTTTCTTT. Translation gives CASSPGLNTEAFF. The chain couples TRBV18 to TRBJ1-1; D is uncertain. Germline V gives CDR1 KGHSH, CDR2 LQKENI. Trimming left V 2 bases short and J 2 bases short, with 6 bases between. The CDR3 is 13 amino acids. Supplemented by reference TRBV18 and TRBJ1-1, the full variable domain reads NAGVMQNPRHLVRRRGQEARLRCSPMKGHSHVYWYRQLPEEGLKFMVYLQKENIIDESGMPKERFSAEFPKEGPSILRIQQVVRGDSAAYFCASSPGLNTEAFFGQGTRLTVV.